This T cell receptor (beta chain) was sequenced during a study of Ad26.COV2.S vaccination and SARS-CoV-2 variants. Study in general: Participant was drawn from the COV1001 Ad26.COV2.S trial arm. Study-wide points: The breadth of spike-specific CD8+ and CD4+ T cell responses after vaccination was reportedly substantial. Vaccine and placebo recipients had comparable breadth of non-spike TCRs.

There are 15 residues in the CDR3. From germline, CDR1 is SNHLY and CDR2 FYNNEI. V lost 7 bases and J 1 base, leaving 14 bases between the germline ends. This sample's treatment: roughly 18 received Ad26.COV2.S at low or high dose, single or two shots; 5 received placebo; per-sample allocation not given. Sampling occurred on day 63 after the first vaccine or placebo injection. Wuhan-strain SARS-CoV-2 spike was expressed by the Ad26 vector that made up the vaccine. Points on this clone: Its antigen is as yet unknown.

The repertoire was sequenced with immunoSEQ multiplex PCR; TCRdb's copy has only in-frame clones and lacks some. This table holds under 250,000 clones, approximately 90% found once. The clonotype was recovered from a person between 18 and 65 years old who received the Ad26.COV2.S COVID-19 vaccine or a placebo. The source was peripheral blood, collected in a trial of Ad26.COV2.S vaccine versus placebo. The V gene is TRBV2, the J gene TRBJ1-5, with a tentative D call TRBD1 (5 bases). The CDR3 spells CASTGGAWSNQPQHF. The CDR3 nucleotides are TGTGCCAGCACGGGTGGGGCGTGGAGCAATCAGCCCCAGCATTTT.